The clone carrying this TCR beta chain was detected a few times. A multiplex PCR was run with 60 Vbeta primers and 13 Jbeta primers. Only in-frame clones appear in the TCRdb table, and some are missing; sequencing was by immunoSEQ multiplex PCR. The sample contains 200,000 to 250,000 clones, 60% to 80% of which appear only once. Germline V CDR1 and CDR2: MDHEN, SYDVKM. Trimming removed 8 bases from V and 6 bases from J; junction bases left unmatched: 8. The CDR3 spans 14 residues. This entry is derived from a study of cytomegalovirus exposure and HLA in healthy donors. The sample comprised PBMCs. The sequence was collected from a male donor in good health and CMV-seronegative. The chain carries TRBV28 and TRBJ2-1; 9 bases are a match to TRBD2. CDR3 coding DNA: TGTGCCAGCCGTATAGCGGGAGTTGGCAATGAGCAGTTCTTC. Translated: CASRIAGVGNEQFF. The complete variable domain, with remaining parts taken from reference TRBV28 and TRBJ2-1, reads DVKVTQSSRYLVKRTGEKVFLECVQDMDHENMFWYRQDPGLGLRLIYFSYDVKMKEKGDIPEGYSVSREKKERFSLILESASTNQTSMYLCASRIAGVGNEQFFGPGTRLTVL.